This T cell receptor beta chain was recovered during a study of T cell responses to AZD1222 COVID-19 vaccine. Generated by immunoSEQ multiplex PCR, the TCRdb table keeps only in-frame clones and is missing some. This table holds 95,000 to 150,000 clones, roughly 90% found once. The V and J ends lost 0 bases and 5 bases respectively, with 14 bases between them. Germline CDR1 LNHDA, CDR2 SQIVND (reference sequence). The CDR3 covers 17 residues. About this clone: The antigen remains unidentified.

Study findings and constraints: Donors were mostly white British, more females; clonal diversity possibly underestimated. A reported finding is that nearly half of spike-specific TCRs target unmutated variant regions.

The V gene is TRBV19, the J gene TRBJ1-6; tentative D call: TRBD1 (5 bases). Sequencing was performed on peripheral blood, taken 28 days after the second AZD1222 dose. The sequence was obtained from an adult who received the AZD1222 COVID-19 vaccine. The CDR3 nucleotides read TGTGCCAGTAGTATAGATCCCTCGGGACGGGATAATTCACCCCTCCACTTT. This gives the protein CASSIDPSGRDNSPLHF.